This entry is about one T cell receptor beta chain. This CDR3 is 17 amino acids long. J gave up 6 bases and V 5 bases, and 18 bases lay outside the gene matches. Germline values: CDR1 SQVTM, CDR2 ANQGSEA. Both 60 Vbeta primers and 13 Jbeta primers went into the PCR. The data were produced by immunoSEQ multiplex PCR, yet TCRdb's version contains in-frame clones alone and is incomplete. The sample carries a few hundred thousand clones, roughly 79% recorded once. This specimen comes from a study of cytomegalovirus exposure and HLA in healthy donors. Background on the study: The early release's HLA-typed donors yielded tens of millions of unique TCRs. Of all 400 or so donors who were genotyped, roughly 81% belonged to the Caucasian-associated ancestry cluster.

The clonotype originates from a man aged 18 to 29 in good health and CMV-seronegative. V gene TRBV29-1 combines with J gene TRBJ2-2; 7 positions match TRBD1. The specimen sequenced was PBMCs. CDR3 DNA: TGCAGCGTTCAGAAGTCCCCGGGACAGCTAGGGTCCGGGGAGCTGTTTTTT. Its translation is CSVQKSPGQLGSGELFF.